Below, one TCR beta chain is given with its context. With 2 bases clipped from V and 6 bases from J, the junction kept 5 bases outside the gene matches. This CDR3 has 14 residues. Germline values: CDR1 LGHDT, CDR2 YNNKEL (reference sequence). These data are taken from a study of blood T cell repertoires in COVID-19. Study information: Sites across the United States, Italy and Spain contributed samples from acute and convalescent COVID-19. In each case, the material was cDNA or gDNA derived from T cells, B-cell-depleted T cells, or PBMCs.

How the authors handled the data: How many nucleated cells were present was estimated from reference gene primer amplification. Assay: immunoSEQ multiplex PCR; the TCRdb copy retains only in-frame clones and omits some. V and J calls and clone size come straight from that table; D and trimming were deduced from the DNA. Of around 260,000 clones in the sample, around 87% are singletons; the top ten hold about 1.4%. This receptor was taken from a woman aged 35 to 49 who had recovered from COVID-19. The sample was peripheral blood. The chain combines TRBV3-1 (or the pseudogene TRBV3-2) with TRBJ1-1, with 8 bases aligning to TRBD1. The CDR3 protein is CASSQTGGKAEAFF. CDR3 sequence (DNA): TGTGCCAGCAGCCAAACAGGGGGAAAAGCTGAAGCTTTCTTT.